The following is a T cell receptor (beta chain) sequence with its context. This clone was seen a handful of times. The target of this receptor is not known. Qualities for individual bases were not recorded, and no much larger clone is one base off. The cohort was made up of approximately 670 healthy bone marrow donors. At the time of sampling, all cohort members were nominally healthy, though unrecorded immune exposures were likely present. The donor was CMV seropositive and was included in the group of almost 300 seropositive cohort members. A peripheral blood sample was provided by each donor, and peripheral blood mononuclear cells were used for TCR beta sequencing. The Qiagen DNeasy Blood Extraction Kit was used to extract genomic DNA from the blood cell samples. Library prep was done by the immunoSEQ multiplex PCR assay. The multiplex PCR relied on a mix of 60 forward primers for TCR Vbeta segments and 13 reverse primers for TCR Jbeta segments. A multiplex PCR assay on genomic DNA amplified the CDR3 region of rearranged TCR beta genes. Amplified TCR beta libraries were sequenced as 87-base-pair reads on the Illumina HiSeq System. As for the authors' bioinformatics: A later analysis tallied 70 million to 100 million unique TCR beta chains across the 700 or so repertoires, and approximately 12 million of those chains were shared by two or more donors. Raw reads were error-corrected and collapsed into unique sequences with a nearest-neighbor algorithm that merged closely related sequences to remove PCR and sequencing errors. CDR3 sequences were aligned to IMGT reference sequences to assign V, D and J gene segments. For a sequence to be retained, a match of at least six nucleotides to both a V gene segment and a J gene segment was required. A rearrangement was called productive if the CDR3 had no stop codons and remained in frame with V and J, and every other rearrangement was called non-productive. Following IMGT convention, CDR3 was defined as the stretch from the second conserved V-encoded cysteine up to the conserved J-encoded phenylalanine. The earlier analysis of 550 to 650 of the donors excluded any sequence lacking an unambiguous match to a single V gene segment. An earlier analysis of roughly 590 of the donors called V segments functional above 56.7% productive rearrangements and segregating when the between-donor standard deviation exceeded 5%. A statistical classification framework was developed to diagnose cytomegalovirus status using the catalog of TCR beta chain sequences. V and J gene assignment, in a later analysis, came from comparing TCR nucleotide sequences with IMGT/GENE-DB human TR gene sequences. Using the TCRdist pipeline, a later analysis assigned CDR3 sequences along with most-parsimonious VDJ recombination scenarios. In a later analysis, each TCR beta chain was defined by its CDR3 amino acid sequence together with its V-gene family, and reads without a unique V-gene family were excluded. In a later analysis, nearly 600 highly shared, low-generation-probability nucleotide sequences were removed to address suspected cross-contamination and a sequencing artifact. A later analysis calculated a clonal expansion index for each public chain from normalized within-repertoire ranks of inferred template counts. A later analysis computed generation probabilities with a VDJ recombination model fitted to out-of-frame rearrangements, and checked the results against IGoR. In a later analysis, hypergeometric tests were used to score TCR-TCR, TCR-HLA and TCR-CMV co-occurrence, with a repertoire-size bias correction applied to TCR pairs. A later analysis estimated false discovery rates by permuting HLA or CMV assignments 20 times. In a later analysis, co-occurring TCRs were grouped using DBSCAN, and TCRdist sequence similarity was added for clustering within HLA-allele-positive subsets. Repertoires with fewer than 30,000 or more than 120,000 public chains, plus five repertoires with anomalous nucleotide sharing, were excluded from co-occurrence clustering. TCRdb carries this immuneACCESS record with in-frame sequences only. Its versions omit some clonotypes, under half of them owing to an unresolved V gene in the studies checked, with the rest unexplained. V and J calls and clone size are copied from that table; D and trimming were computed from the DNA. The sample table records 120,000 or so clones; just over 75% of these occur just once. The biggest ten clones account for roughly 13% of the sample.

Based on the germline V gene, the CDR1 and CDR2 sequences are LGHNA and YSLEER. The germline ends are 20 bases apart after V is trimmed by 10 bases and J by 0 bases. Including cysteine and phenylalanine, the CDR3 has 16 amino acids. CDR3 DNA only is kept here, 48 bases in frame from base 1. The data are from a study of cytomegalovirus exposure and HLA in healthy donors (dated 2017 in TCRdb). General notes on the study: An earlier analysis of some 600 of the donors reported 250 to 300 Gb of sequence data and 117 million unique TCR beta sequences obtained from some 200 million T cells. All discovery cohort repertoires had been generated using a single sequencing platform. A later genetic analysis took genome-wide SNP genotypes for about three fifths of the roughly 700 donors and used that subset as a discovery cohort. The study aimed to test whether signatures of past pathogen exposure could be identified by cataloging public T cell receptors. The study combined high-throughput TCR immunosequencing, statistical association of individual TCRs with disease status, and machine learning to predict cytomegalovirus infection status. Roughly 5 DR-DQ haplotypes were handled as single units for association and clustering, since linkage in the cohort was strong. A later analysis re-examined previously published TCR beta repertoires from around 670 donors and added high-resolution HLA genotyping to investigate patterns of TCR occurrence. Class I and class II HLA loci were covered by the typing at four-digit resolution. Typing coverage varied by locus: roughly 629-630 donors for A, B, C, DRB1 and DQB1; roughly 520 for DQA1; about 600 for DPA1; around 450 for DPB1. Among some 410 genotyped donors of the cohort, an average of about 240,000 unique TCR beta nucleotide sequences were sequenced per donor, around 18% of them non-productive. Using immunosequencing, the study profiled T cell repertoires from 666 subjects and related those repertoires to cytomegalovirus serostatus. Besides the first cohort of 666 subjects, a separate validation cohort made up of roughly 130 different subjects was used. The later analysis used no new phenotypic data to find candidate immune exposures, relying instead on TCR beta sequences and their occurrence across donors. Among the roughly 370 genotyped donors, around 81% belonged to the genetic ancestry cluster associated with self-reported Caucasian donors. Donor age, sex, ethnicity and CMV serostatus were compiled together with the repertoire data. Roughly 300 gigabases of sequencing data and some 85 million unique TCR sequences were included in an early release covering roughly 700 HLA-typed donors. An earlier analysis of around 580 of the donors used high-throughput TCR beta sequencing to judge whether each TCR beta V gene segment behaved as functional or pseudogenic. The research as a whole found: Broadly in line with IMGT annotations, most TCR beta V segments showed up in productive rearrangements about 87% or about 30% of the time in an earlier analysis of 450 to 750 of the donors. Because the 87-base-pair reads could not distinguish some IMGT-functional V segments, including TRBV6-2 and TRBV6-3, those segments were excluded. The cohort was sequenced for TCR beta chains only, and without alpha or paired-chain data the features that could be detected were limited. Because counts were too low, seventeen rarely observed V segments, including chromosome 9 orphons, were excluded from the earlier analysis of fewer than 650 of the donors. According to a later analysis, most CMV-associated TCR beta chains appeared to be HLA-restricted, and the HLA associations seemed to be driven largely by CMV exposure. According to a later analysis, TCR association rates differed among HLA loci, with DRB1 alleles showing the most associated TCRs and HLA-C alleles showing the fewest. Correlated functional status among segregating V segments might be attributable to linkage disequilibrium, but an unknown experimental factor could not be ruled out. In the study, 164 TCR beta chains were listed as associated with cytomegalovirus. In a later analysis, HLA-associated TCR beta chains were found to be more clonally expanded and to have lower generation probabilities than equally common non-associated chains. At a false discovery rate of 0.05, a later analysis linked 15,000 to 20,000 TCR beta sequences to specific HLA alleles. Cytomegalovirus status was reported to be diagnosed by the classifier with high specificity and sensitivity in both the original and validation cohorts. Because some donors lacked HLA typing at each locus, the association tests relied only on the typed subset. Compared with the roughly 700-donor mean, donors in an Asian-associated ancestry cluster had fewer N-insertions in productive TCRs, according to a later genetic analysis. A later genetic analysis associated a missense DCLRE1C variant with V-gene and J-gene trimming of TCR beta chains, and an independent cohort replicated the association. The sequencing pipeline was judged likely to have produced a cluster of highly shared sequence variants as a technical artifact. A later analysis reported that several top co-occurrence clusters appeared linked to parvovirus B19, influenza, CMV and Epstein-Barr virus. Presence/absence analyses assumed roughly uniform sequencing depth across donors, an assumption that may not hold. For the cohort, immune exposure information was limited to CMV serostatus. A few of the identified cytomegalovirus-associated TCR beta chains were confirmed in vitro to be specific for cytomegalovirus antigens. A further reported finding was that TCR beta sequences accurately predicted the HLA-A and HLA-B alleles for most subjects in the first cohort. When HLA alleles, especially DR and DQ, strongly co-occurred, TCR associations were difficult to assign to individual alleles. It was suggested by the authors that the approach could potentially be generalized to other disease states and immunological phenotypes. Across donors, most TCR sequences were observed very rarely, whereas some public TCRs were present in many individuals.

The specimen was PBMCs. The V and J segments used are TRBV4-3 and TRBJ2-3; a tentative D call is TRBD2 (6 bases match). The clonotype originates from a man in his thirties or forties in good health and CMV-seropositive. DNA sequence: TGCGCCACCTCGGCCCTAGCGTCCCCCAGCACAGATACGCAGTATTTT. It translates as CATSALASPSTDTQYF.